The next 9 T cell receptor beta chains were all read from a single sample in a study of identical twins listed by TCRdb under 2016. The receptor library was made with 5' RACE. TCRdb shows the sequencer as Illumina HiSeq 2000. Starting from the raw public reads, TCRdb applied fastp trimming at Q25, assembled clones with MiXCR and retained in-frame beta chains. Here each entry gathers all rows of one CDR3 protein and keeps the most common genes and DNA. Counted in this sample were 500,000 to 600,000 distinct CDR3 sequences; 22% of them appeared once. The ten largest clones represent 0.91% of the sample. The sample was also reused in another study, on T cells expressing NK-cell markers.

Material for sequencing was CD4+ T cells sorted from blood. The receptors here all came from a woman aged 18-29 years in good health.

This chain joins TRBV5-1 and TRBJ2-7; D assignment may be TRBD1 or TRBD2 (5 bases each). This CDR3 contains 15 residues. CDR1 is SGHRS, CDR2 YFSETQ, per germline. Trimming shortened V by 0 bases and J by 2 bases, and 12 bases separated the two germline ends. For the CDR3, the DNA is TGCGCCAGCAGCTTGGTAGGGACGGAAGCCTACGAGCAGTACTTC. Translation gives CASSLVGTEAYEQYF.

This clonotype was recorded at least ten times. The chain combines TRBV12-3 or TRBV12-4 with TRBJ2-7; D is unresolved. The CDR3 extends over 15 amino acids. V was clipped by 4 bases and J by 0 bases, with 13 bases between them. DNA of the CDR3: TGTGCCAGCAGTTACATCGACCTACCCTCCTACGAGCAGTACTTC. Residues: CASSYIDLPSYEQYF.

This clonotype was observed a handful of times. The rearrangement links TRBV6-2 or TRBV6-3 to TRBJ2-7, with TRBD2 matching 9 bases. With 6 bases clipped from V and 3 bases from J, the junction kept 9 bases outside the gene matches. Looked up from germline, CDR1 is MNHEY and CDR2 is SVGEGT. The CDR3 consists of 15 residues. CDR3 DNA sequence: TGTGCCAGCAGGATCTCGACTAGCGGCAGCTACGAGCAGTACTTC. It encodes CASRISTSGSYEQYF.

DNA of the CDR3: TGTGCCAGCAGACCCCTTGGCGGGAAGAGCTCCTACAATGAGCAGTTCTTC. It encodes CASRPLGGKSSYNEQFF. V gene TRBV6-2 or TRBV6-3 combines with J gene TRBJ2-1; weak D call: TRBD2 (6 bases). Germline V gene sequence: CDR1 MNHEY, CDR2 SVGEGT. Trimming shortened V by 6 bases and J by 0 bases, and 18 bases separated the two germline ends. The CDR3 length is 17 residues.

This clonotype appeared a few times. The rearrangement joins TRBV5-1 to TRBJ2-1, with 8 nucleotides matching TRBD2. From germline, CDR1 is SGHRS and CDR2 YFSETQ. The J segment lost 2 bases and the V segment lost 5 bases, leaving 9 bases of the junction unmatched. CDR3 length: 16 amino acids. The CDR3 nucleotides are TGCGCCAGCAGGCAAATTAGCGGGGCCGCCTACAATGAGCAGTTCTTC. Its protein product is CASRQISGAAYNEQFF.

CDR3 region: CSAWDPPYEQYF. The CDR3, as DNA: TGCAGTGCCTGGGACCCTCCCTACGAGCAGTACTTC. V is TRBV20-1 and J is TRBJ2-7, with D perhaps being TRBD1 or TRBD2 (5 bases each). Germline V gene data show CDR1 as DFQATT and CDR2 as SNEGSKA (reference sequence). The CDR3 consists of 12 residues. V lost 6 bases and J lost 2, with 11 bases in between.

The gene calls are TRBV25-1 and TRBJ1-4, with a tentative D call TRBD1 (5 bases). The germline V and J ends were trimmed by 3 bases and 7 bases, with 12 bases remaining between them. Germline values: CDR1 MGHDK, CDR2 SYGVNS. There are 14 residues in the CDR3. This CDR3 is CASSDSRGGEKLFF. CDR3 nucleotide sequence: TGTGCCAGCAGTGACAGTCGGGGGGGTGAAAAACTGTTTTTT.

This clonotype was seen at least ten times. V usage is TRBV7-2 and J usage is TRBJ2-1, with 7 bases fitting TRBD2. The CDR3 runs to 14 residues. V was pared by 5 bases and J by 6 bases, with 7 bases of the junction left unmatched. Germline CDR1 is SGHTA and CDR2 is FQGNSA. The CDR3 DNA reads as TGTGCCAGCAGCCTAAGGACTAGAAGCAATGAGCAGTTCTTC. Its protein is CASSLRTRSNEQFF.

The gene calls are TRBV29-1 and TRBJ2-1, with a weak D call TRBD2 (6 bases). The V gene's germline CDR1 is SQVTM and CDR2 ANQGSEA. The CDR3 has 12 residues. The V end lost 4 bases, the J end lost 12 bases, and 16 bases lay between the germline ends. CDR3 sequence (DNA): TGCAGCGTTGCCGGGAGAAGCCTGGGGCAGTTCTTC. Protein: CSVAGRSLGQFF.